This T cell receptor beta chain comes out of a study of monozygotic twins with inflammatory bowel disease. Notes on the study in general: A lone strong IBD-associated signal or clonotype found no support. TCRbeta inverse Simpson diversity was decreased in IBD patients versus healthy co-twins. Fewer shared clonotypes with others were found in IBD patients than in healthy twins, especially with disease activity.

The V gene's germline CDR1 is MDHEN and CDR2 SYDVKM. The CDR3 sequence is 14 residues long. Turning to this clonotype: The antigen is undetermined.

Incorporation of UMIs carrying a 6-nucleotide sample barcode was performed by template switching. TCRdb reanalyzed the 5' RACE reads and collapses them to one entry per CDR3 protein, without DNA. The repertoire shows roughly 300,000 distinct CDR3 sequences; the top ten hold approximately 5.9%. The rearrangement joins TRBV28 to TRBJ2-2; with no DNA, the TCRdb D assignment of TRBD1 cannot be verified. Sequenced: blood. This TCR was recovered from a human donor with ulcerative colitis or Crohn's disease, or a healthy co-twin of an affected twin (not recorded which). The CDR3 here is CASYPGANTGELFF.